The subject of this entry is one TCR beta chain. This entry comes from a study of blood T cell repertoires in COVID-19. Per the germline V gene, CDR1 is MNHEY and CDR2 is SMNVEV (reference sequence). The CDR3 spans 15 residues. V was clipped by 4 bases and J by 1 base, with 14 bases between them. Sequencing used immunoSEQ multiplex PCR; TCRdb keeps in-frame clones, though not all of them. The table includes fewer than 200,000 clones, more than 60% detected once. The specimen was peripheral blood. This clonotype originated in a man aged 65 to 85 with acute or convalescent COVID-19. This chain connects TRBV27 to TRBJ2-7; D possibly corresponds to TRBD2 (6 bases). The CDR3 DNA sequence: TGTGCCAGCAGTTCGGGACTTTTGGGGTCCTACGAGCAGTACTTC. Translating it yields CASSSGLLGSYEQYF.